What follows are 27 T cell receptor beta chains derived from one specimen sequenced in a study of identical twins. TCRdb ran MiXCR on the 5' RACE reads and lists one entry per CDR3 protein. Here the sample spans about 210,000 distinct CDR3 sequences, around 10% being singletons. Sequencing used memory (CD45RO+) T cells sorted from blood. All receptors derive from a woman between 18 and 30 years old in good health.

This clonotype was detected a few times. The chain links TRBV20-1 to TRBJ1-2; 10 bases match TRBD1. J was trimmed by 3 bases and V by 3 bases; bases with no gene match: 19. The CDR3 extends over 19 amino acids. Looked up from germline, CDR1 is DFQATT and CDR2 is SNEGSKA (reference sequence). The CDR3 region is CSASHPPGQGLSFDYGYTF. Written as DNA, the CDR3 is TGCAGTGCTAGTCATCCCCCGGGACAGGGGTTAAGTTTTGACTATGGCTACACCTTC.

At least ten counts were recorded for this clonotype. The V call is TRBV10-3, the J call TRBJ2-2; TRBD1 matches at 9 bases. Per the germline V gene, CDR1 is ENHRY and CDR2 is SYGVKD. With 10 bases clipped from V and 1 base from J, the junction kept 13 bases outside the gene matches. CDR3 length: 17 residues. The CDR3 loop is CATNPLGQGLNTGELFF. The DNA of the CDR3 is TGTGCCACCAATCCGCTAGGACAGGGGTTGAACACCGGGGAGCTGTTTTTT.

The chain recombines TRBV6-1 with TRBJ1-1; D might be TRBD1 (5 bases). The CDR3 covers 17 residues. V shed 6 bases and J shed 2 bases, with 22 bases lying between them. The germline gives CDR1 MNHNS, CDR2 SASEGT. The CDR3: CASSQTSFPRTNTEAFF. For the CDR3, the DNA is TGTGCCAGCAGCCAGACTAGTTTCCCCCGGACAAACACTGAAGCTTTCTTT.

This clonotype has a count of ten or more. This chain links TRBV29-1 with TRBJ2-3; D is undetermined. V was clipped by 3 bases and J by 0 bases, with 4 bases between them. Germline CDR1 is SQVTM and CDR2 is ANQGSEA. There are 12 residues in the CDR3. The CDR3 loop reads CSVDHSTDTQYF. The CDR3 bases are TGCAGCGTTGATCATAGCACAGATACGCAGTATTTT.

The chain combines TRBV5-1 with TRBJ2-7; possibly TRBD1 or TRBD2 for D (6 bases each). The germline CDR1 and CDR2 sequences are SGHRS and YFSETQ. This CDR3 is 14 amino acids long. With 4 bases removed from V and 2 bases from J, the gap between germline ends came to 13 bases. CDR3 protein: CASSGGDTPYEQYF. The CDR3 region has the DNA TGCGCCAGCAGCGGAGGGGACACTCCCTACGAGCAGTACTTC.

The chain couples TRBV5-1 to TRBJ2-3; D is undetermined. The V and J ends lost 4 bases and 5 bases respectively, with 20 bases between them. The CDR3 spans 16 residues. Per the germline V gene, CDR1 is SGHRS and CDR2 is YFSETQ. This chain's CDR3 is CASSVTGATRRDTQYF. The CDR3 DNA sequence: TGCGCCAGCAGCGTAACCGGCGCCACCCGCCGAGATACGCAGTATTTT.

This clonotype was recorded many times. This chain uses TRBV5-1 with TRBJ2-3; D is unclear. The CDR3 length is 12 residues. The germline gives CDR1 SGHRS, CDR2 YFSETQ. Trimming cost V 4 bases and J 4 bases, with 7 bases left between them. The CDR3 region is CASSRTSDTQYF. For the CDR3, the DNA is TGCGCCAGCAGCAGAACCTCAGATACGCAGTATTTT.

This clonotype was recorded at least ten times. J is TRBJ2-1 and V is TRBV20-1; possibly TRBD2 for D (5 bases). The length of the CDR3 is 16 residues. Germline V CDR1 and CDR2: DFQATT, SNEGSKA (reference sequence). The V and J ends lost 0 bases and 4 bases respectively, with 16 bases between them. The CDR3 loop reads CSARDPGLANYNEQFF. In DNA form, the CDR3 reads TGCAGTGCTAGAGATCCAGGTCTAGCAAATTACAATGAGCAGTTCTTC.

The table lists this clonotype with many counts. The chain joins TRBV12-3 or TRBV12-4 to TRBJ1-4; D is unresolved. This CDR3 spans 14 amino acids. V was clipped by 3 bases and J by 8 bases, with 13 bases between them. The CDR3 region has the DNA TGTGCCAGCAGTTTGGGGAAGGGCTTGGAAAAACTGTTTTTT. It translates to CASSLGKGLEKLFF.

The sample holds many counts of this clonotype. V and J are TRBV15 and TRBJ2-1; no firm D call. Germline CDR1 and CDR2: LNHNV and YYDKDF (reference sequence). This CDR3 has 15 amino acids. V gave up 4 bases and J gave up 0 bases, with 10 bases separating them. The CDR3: CATSTDNLSYNEQFF. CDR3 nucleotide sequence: TGTGCCACCAGCACCGATAACCTCTCCTACAATGAGCAGTTCTTC.

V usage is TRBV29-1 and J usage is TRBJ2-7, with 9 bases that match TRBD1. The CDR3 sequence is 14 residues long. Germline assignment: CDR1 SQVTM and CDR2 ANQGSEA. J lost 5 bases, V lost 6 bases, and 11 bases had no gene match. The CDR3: CSVLRGTGFHEQYF. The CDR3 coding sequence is TGCAGCGTCCTCCGGGGGACAGGGTTCCACGAGCAGTACTTC.

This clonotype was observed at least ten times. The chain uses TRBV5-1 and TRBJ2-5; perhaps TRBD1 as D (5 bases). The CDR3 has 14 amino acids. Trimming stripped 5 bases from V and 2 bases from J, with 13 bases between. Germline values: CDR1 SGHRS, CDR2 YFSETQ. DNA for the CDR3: TGCGCCAGCAGGGGAACAGGTTCGCAAGAGACCCAGTACTTC. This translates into CASRGTGSQETQYF.

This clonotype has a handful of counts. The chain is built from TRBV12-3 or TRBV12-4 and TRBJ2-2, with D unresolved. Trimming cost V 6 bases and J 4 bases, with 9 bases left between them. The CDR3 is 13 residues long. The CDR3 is CASRPKFTGELFF. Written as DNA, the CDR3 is TGTGCCAGCAGACCGAAATTCACCGGGGAGCTGTTTTTT.

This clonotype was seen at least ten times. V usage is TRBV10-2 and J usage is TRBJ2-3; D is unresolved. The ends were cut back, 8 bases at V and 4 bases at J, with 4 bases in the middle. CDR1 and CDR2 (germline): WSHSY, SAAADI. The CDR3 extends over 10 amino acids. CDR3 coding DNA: TGCGCCAGCCGAGCAGATACGCAGTATTTT. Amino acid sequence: CASRADTQYF.

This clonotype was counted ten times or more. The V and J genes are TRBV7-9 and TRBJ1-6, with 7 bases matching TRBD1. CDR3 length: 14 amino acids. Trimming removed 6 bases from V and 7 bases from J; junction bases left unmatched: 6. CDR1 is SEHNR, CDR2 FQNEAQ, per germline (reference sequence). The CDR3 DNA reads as TGTGCCAGCAGTGAGGGGGCTAAGAATTCACCCCTCCACTTT. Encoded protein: CASSEGAKNSPLHF.

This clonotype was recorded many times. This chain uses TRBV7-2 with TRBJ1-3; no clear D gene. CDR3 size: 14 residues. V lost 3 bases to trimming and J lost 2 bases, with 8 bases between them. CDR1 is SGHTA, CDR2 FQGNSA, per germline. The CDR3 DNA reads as TGTGCCAGCAGCTTGTCAGACCCTGGAAACACCATATATTTT. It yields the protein CASSLSDPGNTIYF. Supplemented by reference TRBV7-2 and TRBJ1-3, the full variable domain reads GAGVSQSPSNKVTEKGKDVELRCDPISGHTALYWYRQSLGQGLEFLIYFQGNSAPDKSGLPSDRFSAERTGGSVSTLTIQRTQQEDSAVYLCASSLSDPGNTIYFGEGSWLTVV.

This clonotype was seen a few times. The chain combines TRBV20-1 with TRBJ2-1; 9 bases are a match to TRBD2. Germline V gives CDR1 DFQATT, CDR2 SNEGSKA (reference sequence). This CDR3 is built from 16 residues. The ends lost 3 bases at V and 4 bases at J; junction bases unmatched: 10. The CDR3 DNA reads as TGCAGTGCTAGGACCCTTAGCGGGGGTGATTACAATGAGCAGTTCTTC. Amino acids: CSARTLSGGDYNEQFF.

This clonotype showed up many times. The CDR3 reads CAISERAGESEQYF. The CDR3 bases are TGTGCCATCAGTGAGAGAGCAGGCGAAAGCGAGCAGTACTTC. The gene calls are TRBV10-3 and TRBJ2-7, with D unresolved. Trimming shortened V by 2 bases and J by 6 bases, and 14 bases separated the two germline ends. The CDR3 consists of 14 residues. CDR1 is ENHRY and CDR2 is SYGVKD in the germline V gene.

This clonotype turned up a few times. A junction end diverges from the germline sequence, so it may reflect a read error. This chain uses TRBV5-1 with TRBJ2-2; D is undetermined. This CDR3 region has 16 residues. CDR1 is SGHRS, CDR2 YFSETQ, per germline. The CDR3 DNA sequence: TGCGCCAGCACCTTGTCGAGACAAATCTACACCGGGGAGCTGTTTTTT. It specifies CASTLSRQIYTGELFF.

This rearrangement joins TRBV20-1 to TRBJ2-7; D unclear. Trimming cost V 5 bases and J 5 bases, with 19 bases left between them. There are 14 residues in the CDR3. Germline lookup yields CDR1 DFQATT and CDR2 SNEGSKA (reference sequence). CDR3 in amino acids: CSAVYSARPHEQYF. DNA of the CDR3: TGCAGTGCTGTTTACTCCGCCAGGCCCCACGAGCAGTACTTC.

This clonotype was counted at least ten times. CDR3 sequence reads: CASSSRRGTEAFF. In DNA form, the CDR3 reads TGCGCCAGCAGCTCCCGCAGAGGCACTGAAGCTTTCTTT. The rearrangement joins TRBV5-1 to TRBJ1-1; D not resolved. CDR3 length equals 13 residues. Germline loops: CDR1 SGHRS, CDR2 YFSETQ. Trimming shortened V by 3 bases and J by 4 bases, and 10 bases separated the two germline ends.

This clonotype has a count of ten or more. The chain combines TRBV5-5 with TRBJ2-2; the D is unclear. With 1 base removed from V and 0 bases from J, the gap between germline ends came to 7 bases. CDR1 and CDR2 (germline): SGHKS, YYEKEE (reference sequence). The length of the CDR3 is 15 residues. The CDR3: CASSLNQANTGELFF. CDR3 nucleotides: TGTGCCAGCAGCTTGAATCAAGCGAACACCGGGGAGCTGTTTTTT. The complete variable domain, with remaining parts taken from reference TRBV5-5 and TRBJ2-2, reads DAGVTQSPTHLIKTRGQQVTLRCSPISGHKSVSWYQQVLGQGPQFIFQYYEKEERGRGNFPDRFSARQFPNYSSELNVNALLLGDSALYLCASSLNQANTGELFFGEGSRLTVL.

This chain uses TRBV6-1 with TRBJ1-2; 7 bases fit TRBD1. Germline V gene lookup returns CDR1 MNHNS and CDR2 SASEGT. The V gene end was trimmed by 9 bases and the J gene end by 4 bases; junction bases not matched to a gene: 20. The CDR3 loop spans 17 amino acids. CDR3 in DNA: TGTGCCAGATTAGACAGGGCCCAACCGCGGGGACTCTATGGCTACACCTTC. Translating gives CARLDRAQPRGLYGYTF.

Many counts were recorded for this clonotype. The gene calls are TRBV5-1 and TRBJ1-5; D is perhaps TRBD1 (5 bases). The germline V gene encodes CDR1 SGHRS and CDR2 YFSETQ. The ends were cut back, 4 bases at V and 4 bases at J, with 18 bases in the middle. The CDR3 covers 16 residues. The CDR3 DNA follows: TGCGCCAGCAGCCTTATAGGCGGGGGGGGAAATCAGCCCCAGCATTTT. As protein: CASSLIGGGGNQPQHF.

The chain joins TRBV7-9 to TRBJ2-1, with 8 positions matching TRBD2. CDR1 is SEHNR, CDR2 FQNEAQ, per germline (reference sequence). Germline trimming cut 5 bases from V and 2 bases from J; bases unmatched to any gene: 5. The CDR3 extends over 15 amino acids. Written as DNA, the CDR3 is TGTGCCAGCAGCCCCCGGGAGGGGCCCTACAATGAGCAGTTCTTC. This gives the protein CASSPREGPYNEQFF.

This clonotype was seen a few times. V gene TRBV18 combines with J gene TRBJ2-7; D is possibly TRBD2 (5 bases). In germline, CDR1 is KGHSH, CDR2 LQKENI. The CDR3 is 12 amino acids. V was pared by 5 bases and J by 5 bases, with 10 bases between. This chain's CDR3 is CASSSGAHEQYF. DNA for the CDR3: TGTGCCAGCTCAAGCGGCGCCCACGAGCAGTACTTC.

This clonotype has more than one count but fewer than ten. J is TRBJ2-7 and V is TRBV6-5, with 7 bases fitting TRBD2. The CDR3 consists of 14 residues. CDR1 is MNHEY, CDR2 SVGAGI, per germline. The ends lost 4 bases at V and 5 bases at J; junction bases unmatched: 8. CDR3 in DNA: TGTGCCAGCAGTTTCACCGGGACTACAGACGAGCAGTACTTC. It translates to CASSFTGTTDEQYF.